This TCR beta chain was sequenced in a study of PD-L1 blockade in urothelial cancer. Study information: The year 2014 saw patients start atezolizumab, 1,200 mg intravenously every 3 weeks. Timepoints chosen for blood analysis were 3 weeks (second dose) and 6 weeks after treatment start. Overall study findings and caveats: It was durable-benefit patients whose tumor-associated blood clones expanded more at 3 weeks.

Enrolled patients showed locally advanced or metastatic urothelial carcinoma. In regard to this clone: Its antigen remains unidentified.

V dropped 9 bases and J dropped 2; count of bases not matched to a gene: 10. Germline values: CDR1 ENHRY, CDR2 SYGVKD. This CDR3 contains 15 residues. Profiled with immunoSEQ multiplex PCR; TCRdb holds only in-frame clones, not every one. The repertoire holds roughly 40,000 clones, with roughly 86% as singletons. Material: PBMCs, obtained around atezolizumab (anti-PD-L1) treatment. This chain connects TRBV10-3 to TRBJ2-3; 8 bases line up with TRBD2. This TCR was recovered from a man between 70 and 80 years old with urothelial cancer. CDR3 in amino acids: CAISYSGKPTDTQYF. The CDR3 DNA follows: TGTGCCATTAGCTATAGCGGGAAGCCCACAGATACGCAGTATTTT.